This T cell receptor beta chain appears in the sequencing data of a study of blood T cell repertoires in COVID-19. Using immunoSEQ multiplex PCR, the repertoire was profiled, and TCRdb retains in-frame clones only, with some absent. The table includes over 30,000 clones, under 90% detected once. The CDR3 totals 13 residues. The V gene's germline CDR1 is MRHNA and CDR2 SNTAGT. Between the trimmed V and J ends, which lost 2 bases and 2 bases, there was a span of 5 bases. V gene TRBV6-4 combines with J gene TRBJ2-3; D gene unclear. The sequencing input was peripheral blood. This TCR was recovered from a man between 65 and 85 years old with acute or convalescent COVID-19. The CDR3 DNA reads TGTGCCAGCAGTGACCAGGCCACAGATACGCAGTATTTT. Encoded protein: CASSDQATDTQYF.